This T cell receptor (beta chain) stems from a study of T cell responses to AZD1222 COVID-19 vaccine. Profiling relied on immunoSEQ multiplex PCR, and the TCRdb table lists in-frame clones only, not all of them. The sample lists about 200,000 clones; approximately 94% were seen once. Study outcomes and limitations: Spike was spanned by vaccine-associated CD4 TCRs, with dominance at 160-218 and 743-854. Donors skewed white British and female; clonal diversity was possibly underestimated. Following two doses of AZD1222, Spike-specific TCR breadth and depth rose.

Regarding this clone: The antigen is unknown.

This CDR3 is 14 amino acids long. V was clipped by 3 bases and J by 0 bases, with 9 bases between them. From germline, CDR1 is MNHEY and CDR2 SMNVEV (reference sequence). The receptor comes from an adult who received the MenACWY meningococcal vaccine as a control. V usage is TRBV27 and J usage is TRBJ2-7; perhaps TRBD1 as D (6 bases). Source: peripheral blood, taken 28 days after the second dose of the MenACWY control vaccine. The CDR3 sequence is CASSLSDSSYEQYF. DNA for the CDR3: TGTGCCAGCAGTTTGTCGGACAGCTCCTACGAGCAGTACTTC.